Each of the 31 T cell receptor beta chains below was sequenced from the same sample in a study of blood T cell repertoires in COVID-19. Data came from immunoSEQ multiplex PCR; TCRdb stores just in-frame clones and leaves some out. The sample consists of over 100,000 clones, roughly 91% of them appearing once. The sequencing sample was made of peripheral blood. Receptors were obtained from a man aged 55 to 70 with COVID-19, enrolled during active disease.

This CDR3 is CASSFGTENEKLFF. CDR3 nucleotides: TGTGCCAGCAGCTTCGGGACTGAAAATGAAAAACTGTTTTTT. V gene TRBV5-6 combines with J gene TRBJ1-4; D might be TRBD1 (5 bases). The V end lost 2 bases, the J end lost 5 bases, and 10 bases lay between the germline ends. This CDR3 comprises 14 residues. Germline V lookup: CDR1 SGHDT, CDR2 YYEEEE.

Details on this clone: The sample holds other DNA sequences that translate to the same CDR3. The gene calls are TRBV30 and TRBJ1-1, with 7 positions matching TRBD1. V shed 4 bases, J shed 0 bases, and the junction held 2 bases outside the gene matches. The CDR3 sequence is 13 residues long. Germline V gene sequence: CDR1 GTSNPN, CDR2 SVGIG (reference sequence). The CDR3 reads CAWTGQLNTEAFF. The CDR3 DNA follows: TGTGCCTGGACGGGACAGCTGAACACTGAAGCTTTCTTT. Full variable domain (missing parts from reference TRBV30 and TRBJ1-1): SQTIHQWPATLVQPVGSPLSLECTVEGTSNPNLYWYRQAAGRGLQLLFYSVGIGQISSEVPQNLSASRPQDRQFILSSKKLLLSDSGFYLCAWTGQLNTEAFFGQGTRLTVV.

The rearrangement uses TRBV7-8 and TRBJ2-2; 7 positions agree with TRBD1. The ends lost 5 bases at V and 5 bases at J; junction bases unmatched: 11. Germline loops: CDR1 SGHVS, CDR2 FQNEAQ. This CDR3 has 16 residues. In DNA form, the CDR3 reads TGTGCCAGCAGCCCAGACAGGGTAGGCCGGACCGGGGAGCTGTTTTTT. It specifies CASSPDRVGRTGELFF.

The rearrangement links TRBV4-1 to TRBJ1-4; D unclear. The CDR3 covers 14 residues. The germline gives CDR1 MGHRA, CDR2 YSYEKL. The V end lost 2 bases, the J end lost 0 bases, and 4 bases lay between the germline ends. The CDR3 nucleotides read TGCGCCAGCAGCCAACAGACAACTAATGAAAAACTGTTTTTT. Amino acid sequence: CASSQQTTNEKLFF.

The gene calls are TRBV3-1 (or the pseudogene TRBV3-2) and TRBJ2-1; D gene ambiguous. CDR1 LGHDT and CDR2 YNNKEL come from the germline V gene (reference sequence). The CDR3 covers 12 residues. V was shortened by 0 bases and J by 14 bases, with 11 bases between the two germline ends. The CDR3 DNA is TGTGCCAGCAGCCAAGACGTCGGTGGAGAGTTCTTC. As protein: CASSQDVGGEFF.

The chain carries TRBV7-9 and TRBJ1-1; D perhaps matches TRBD1 (6 bases). This CDR3 is 16 amino acids long. Per the germline V gene, CDR1 is SEHNR and CDR2 is FQNEAQ (reference sequence). Trimming left V 5 bases short and J 9 bases short, with 25 bases between. The CDR3 nucleotides read TGTGCCAGCAGCGGCGGGGGCGTACGAGGTGATGTGAAAGCTTTCTTT. Protein product: CASSGGGVRGDVKAFF.

CDR3 protein: CASQKTGVGVYEQYF. For the CDR3, the DNA is TGTGCCAGCCAGAAAACGGGAGTCGGGGTATACGAGCAGTACTTC. The chain couples TRBV18 to TRBJ2-7, with a tentative D call TRBD2 (6 bases). V was cut by 8 bases and J by 4 bases, with 21 bases left in between. Germline CDR1 and CDR2: KGHSH and LQKENI. CDR3 length: 15 amino acids.

The chain joins TRBV6-5 to TRBJ1-5; D is undetermined. The CDR3 has 15 amino acids. Trimming stripped 5 bases from V and 0 bases from J, with 11 bases between. Germline V gives CDR1 MNHEY, CDR2 SVGAGI. The CDR3 reads CASSPSRNSNQPQHF. In DNA, the CDR3 is TGTGCCAGCAGTCCGTCCAGAAATAGCAATCAGCCCCAGCATTTT.

The chain employs TRBV11-2 and TRBJ2-7, with TRBD1 matching over 7 bases. The CDR3 loop spans 13 amino acids. Germline V gene sequence: CDR1 SGHAT, CDR2 FQNNGV. The V gene end was trimmed by 5 bases and the J gene end by 5 bases; junction bases not matched to a gene: 6. CDR3 sequence (DNA): TGTGCCAGCAGCAAAACAGGGGCCAACGAGCAGTACTTC. It specifies CASSKTGANEQYF.

V is TRBV30 and J is TRBJ1-3; D might be TRBD1 (6 bases). The germline V gene has CDR1 GTSNPN and CDR2 SVGIG (reference sequence). The CDR3 runs 13 residues. Trimming left V 0 bases short and J 7 bases short, with 10 bases between. In DNA form, the CDR3 reads TGTGCCTGGAGTGTAGAAAGGGGGAACACCATATATTTT. Translation gives CAWSVERGNTIYF.

The V call is TRBV5-1, the J call TRBJ1-2, with D possibly TRBD1 on 5 matching bases. Deletions cut 3 bases from V and 3 bases from J, with 12 bases between. The CDR3 covers 14 residues. Per germline, CDR1 SGHRS and CDR2 YFSETQ. CDR3 loop: CASSWEGRDYGYTF. In DNA form, the CDR3 reads TGCGCCAGCAGCTGGGAGGGACGAGACTATGGCTACACCTTC.

The chain uses TRBV19 and TRBJ2-1, with a possible D match to TRBD1 (5 bases). V shed 10 bases and J shed 4 bases, with 14 bases lying between them. CDR3 size: 13 residues. The V gene's germline CDR1 is LNHDA and CDR2 SQIVND (reference sequence). The CDR3 DNA reads as TGTGCCACCTCAGAGACAGATTACAATGAGCAGTTCTTC. Amino acids: CATSETDYNEQFF.

The chain recombines TRBV5-1 with TRBJ2-2; tentative D call: TRBD1 (5 bases). The germline CDR1 and CDR2 sequences are SGHRS and YFSETQ. V dropped 0 bases and J dropped 11 bases, with 11 bases sitting between them. The CDR3 is made up of 13 amino acids. CDR3 in DNA: TGCGCCAGCAGCTTGGACAGGCCCGCAGAGCTGTTTTTT. Translating gives CASSLDRPAELFF.

This clone was seen once. This sequence joins TRBV7-8 and TRBJ1-5; no clear D gene. The CDR3 runs to 13 residues. Trimming cost V 5 bases and J 4 bases, with 9 bases left between them. CDR1 is SGHVS and CDR2 is FQNEAQ in the germline V gene. CDR3 loop: CASSPQDNQPQHF. Here the CDR3 DNA reads TGTGCCAGCAGCCCCCAGGATAATCAGCCCCAGCATTTT.

V is TRBV14 and J is TRBJ1-3; D gene ambiguous. The CDR3 is 12 residues long. The V gene's germline CDR1 is SGHDN and CDR2 FVKESK. With 5 bases removed from V and 6 bases from J, the gap between germline ends came to 8 bases. For the CDR3, the DNA is TGTGCCAGCAGCTCAAATGTAAACACCATATATTTT. It yields the protein CASSSNVNTIYF.

The J gene is TRBJ1-4, the V gene TRBV28; maybe TRBD1 (6 bases). V dropped 2 bases and J dropped 7 bases, with 14 bases sitting between them. From germline, CDR1 is MDHEN and CDR2 SYDVKM. This CDR3 has 15 amino acids. CDR3: CASSLGGRVGEKLFF. The DNA of the CDR3 is TGTGCCAGCAGTTTAGGGGGCAGGGTGGGTGAAAAACTGTTTTTT.

The V gene is TRBV5-5, the J gene TRBJ2-3; 10 bases align to TRBD2. Germline CDR1 and CDR2: SGHKS and YYEKEE (reference sequence). The CDR3 covers 16 residues. V trimming: 4 bases; J trimming: 2 bases; junction bases outside the gene matches: 7. CDR3 coding DNA: TGTGCCAGCAGCCTCCTGACTAGCGGGCTCACAGATACGCAGTATTTT. Translated, it gives CASSLLTSGLTDTQYF.

The V gene is TRBV28, the J gene TRBJ1-4, with D tentatively TRBD1 (6 bases). Germline lookup yields CDR1 MDHEN and CDR2 SYDVKM. This CDR3 is 17 amino acids long. Trimming stripped 2 bases from V and 0 bases from J, with 13 bases between. CDR3 in amino acids: CASSLRDRSATNEKLFF. Written as DNA, the CDR3 is TGTGCCAGCAGTTTAAGAGACAGGTCTGCAACTAATGAAAAACTGTTTTTT. The whole variable domain, remainder taken from reference TRBV28 and TRBJ1-4, is DVKVTQSSRYLVKRTGEKVFLECVQDMDHENMFWYRQDPGLGLRLIYFSYDVKMKEKGDIPEGYSVSREKKERFSLILESASTNQTSMYLCASSLRDRSATNEKLFFGSGTQLSVL.

J is TRBJ2-3 and V is TRBV19; 10 bases are shared with TRBD2. Looked up from germline, CDR1 is LNHDA and CDR2 is SQIVND (reference sequence). CDR3 size: 14 residues. V was pared by 4 bases and J by 4 bases, with 2 bases of the junction left unmatched. The CDR3 reads CASSRTSGADTQYF. The CDR3 nucleotides read TGTGCCAGTAGTAGGACTAGCGGCGCAGATACGCAGTATTTT.

The V call is TRBV28, the J call TRBJ1-3, with D unresolved. The CDR3 runs 16 residues. Trimming left V 7 bases short and J 2 bases short, with 18 bases between. Germline values: CDR1 MDHEN, CDR2 SYDVKM. CDR3 DNA: TGTGCCAGCACCCCTCCAGTGGTACGGGCTGGAAACACCATATATTTT. Protein sequence: CASTPPVVRAGNTIYF.

V gene TRBV19 combines with J gene TRBJ1-2; D unclear. V was clipped by 5 bases and J by 0 bases, with 13 bases between them. The CDR3 spans 15 residues. The germline V gene has CDR1 LNHDA and CDR2 SQIVND (reference sequence). CDR3 protein: CASSSDGGSNYGYTF. CDR3 sequence (DNA): TGTGCCAGTAGTTCAGACGGCGGATCTAACTATGGCTACACCTTC.

V gene TRBV29-1 combines with J gene TRBJ1-1, with no clear D. The germline V and J ends were trimmed by 5 bases and 1 base, with 8 bases remaining between them. The CDR3 has 12 residues. Germline loops: CDR1 SQVTM, CDR2 ANQGSEA. CDR3 protein: CSVNTANTEAFF. DNA for the CDR3: TGCAGCGTTAACACCGCGAACACTGAAGCTTTCTTT. Filled out from reference TRBV29-1 and TRBJ1-1, the complete variable domain reads SAVISQKPSRDICQRGTSLTIQCQVDSQVTMMFWYRQQPGQSLTLIATANQGSEATYESGFVIDKFPISRPNLTFSTLTVSNMSPEDSSIYLCSVNTANTEAFFGQGTRLTVV.

The chain recombines TRBV7-3 with TRBJ2-1; 9 bases are a match to TRBD1. The CDR3 consists of 15 residues. The trim removed 3 bases at V and 7 bases at J, leaving 7 bases unmatched. Germline V lookup: CDR1 SGHTA, CDR2 FQGTGA. CDR3 in DNA: TGTGCCAGCAGCTTTATGCCGACAGGGGGGAATGAGCAGTTCTTC. Residues: CASSFMPTGGNEQFF. The variable domain in full, with the rest retrieved from reference TRBV7-3 and TRBJ2-1, is GAGVSQTPSNKVTEKGKYVELRCDPISGHTALYWYRQSLGQGPEFLIYFQGTGAADDSGLPNDRFFAVRPEGSVSTLKIQRTERGDSAVYLCASSFMPTGGNEQFFGPGTRLTVL.

The chain carries TRBV7-3 and TRBJ1-1; D gene ambiguous. Germline assignment: CDR1 SGHTA and CDR2 FQGTGA. V was pared by 2 bases and J by 6 bases, with 10 bases between. The CDR3 extends over 13 amino acids. As DNA, the CDR3 is TGTGCCAGCAGCTTATACGGGAGATCTGAAGCTTTCTTT. Translating it yields CASSLYGRSEAFF.

V usage is TRBV15 and J usage is TRBJ2-7; 7 bases map to TRBD1. Germline CDR1 LNHNV, CDR2 YYDKDF (reference sequence). Losses at the gene ends were 2 bases for V and 0 bases for J; bases not matched to a gene: 1. The CDR3 runs 14 residues. The CDR3 DNA sequence: TGTGCCACCAGCAGATGGGACAGCTCCTACGAGCAGTACTTC. Translated, it gives CATSRWDSSYEQYF.

The chain has TRBV7-9 and TRBJ1-4; 9 nucleotides line up with TRBD1. The V gene's germline CDR1 is SEHNR and CDR2 FQNEAQ (reference sequence). V shed 6 bases, J shed 4 bases, and the junction held 6 bases outside the gene matches. The CDR3 covers 15 residues. The CDR3 sequence: CASRITGGVNEKLFF. Written as DNA, the CDR3 is TGTGCCAGCAGGATTACAGGGGGCGTTAATGAAAAACTGTTTTTT.

The genes are TRBV6-5 and TRBJ1-2, with 10 bases that match TRBD1. The CDR3 runs 14 residues. Germline loops: CDR1 MNHEY, CDR2 SVGAGI. Germline trimming cut 6 bases from V and 2 bases from J; bases unmatched to any gene: 3. The CDR3 DNA reads as TGTGCCAGCAGGCCGGGACAGGGGAACTATGGCTACACCTTC. As protein: CASRPGQGNYGYTF.

This rearrangement joins TRBV2 to TRBJ1-2; D call uncertain. CDR1 is SNHLY and CDR2 is FYNNEI in the germline V gene. This CDR3 contains 13 residues. V was shortened by 4 bases and J by 6 bases, with 12 bases between the two germline ends. The CDR3 nucleotides read TGTGCCAGCAGTGGGTTAGGCGGAGATGGCTACACCTTC. Residues: CASSGLGGDGYTF.

The chain has TRBV7-2 and TRBJ1-2, with 10 bases that match TRBD1. The germline V gene has CDR1 SGHTA and CDR2 FQGNSA. The CDR3 runs to 16 residues. V trimming: 5 bases; J trimming: 4 bases; junction bases outside the gene matches: 10. CDR3 protein: CASSQGGQGLSYGYTF. The CDR3 DNA reads as TGTGCCAGCAGCCAGGGGGGACAGGGGTTATCCTATGGCTACACCTTC.

The V gene is TRBV9, the J gene TRBJ1-1, with 7 bases aligning to TRBD1. The ends lost 5 bases at V and 5 bases at J; junction bases unmatched: 6. CDR3 length: 13 amino acids. Germline CDR1 and CDR2: SGDLS and YYNGEE. CDR3 region: CASSETTGTEAFF. DNA of the CDR3: TGTGCCAGCAGTGAGACGACAGGGACTGAAGCTTTCTTT.

This rearrangement joins TRBV18 to TRBJ1-1, with D tentatively TRBD1 (5 bases). The V end lost 2 bases, the J end lost 7 bases, and 11 bases lay between the germline ends. The CDR3 covers 13 residues. Germline assignment: CDR1 KGHSH and CDR2 LQKENI. The CDR3 here is CASSPSGYGEAFF. The CDR3 DNA sequence: TGTGCCAGCTCACCATCAGGGTACGGTGAAGCTTTCTTT.